This T cell receptor beta chain was identified in a study of STAT3 mutations in large granular lymphocyte leukemia (dated by TCRdb to between 2018 and 2020). Looking at the study overall: About half of the T-LGLL patients who underwent longitudinal sequencing carried canonical activating STAT3 mutations. One or more immunosuppressive therapy regimens were given to more than half of T-LGLL patients, and hematologic response was seen in about 42% of the treated patients. Serial deep sequencing of TCRbeta CDR3 and STAT3 was performed in patients with T-cell large granular lymphocyte leukemia to reconstruct clonal hierarchy and dynamics. More than 15 representative T-LGLL cases were selected from an initial cohort of some 200 LGL patients for longitudinal TCRbeta and STAT3 sequencing. As controls, the study also included longitudinal sequencing of a couple of patients with natural killer LGL leukemia. On average, sequencing was done at 4 time points per patient, with the number of samplings ranging from 2 to 8.

Beyond this particular receptor, the publication reports: Linking therapy response to changes in TCR clonal burden was complicated by variable intervals between samplings and by differing treatment regimens. Dominant TCR clone burden was found to exceed STAT3 mutant burden in several patients, suggesting that STAT3 mutation arose secondarily within a pre-expanded clone. Persisting codominant clonotypes in some patients meant a small but highly pathogenic clone may have been missed. TCR clonotype switching after therapy was observed in about 35% of the 18 patients, and all newly emerging clones were found to be STAT3 wild type. Because no samples were available when a clone first appeared, clonal expansion had to be inferred from samplings taken at other points. At least one immunodominant TCRbeta clonotype was identified in every T-LGLL patient, and multiple immunodominant subclonotypes were identified in about half of the T-LGLL patients.

The same DNA, extracted from blood mononuclear cells, served for both the TCR sequencing and the STAT3 sequencing. Turning to this clone: It has no known antigen specificity. No base-level quality is on record; no much larger clone is a single base apart.

The CDR3 starts with the cysteine, ends with the phenylalanine, and has 16 residues. Kept here is only the CDR3 DNA, which spans 48 bases and is read in frame from base 1. Trimming removed 0 bases from V and 3 bases from J; the gene matches leave 7 bases unexplained. The germline V gene (reference sequence) gives CDR1 as SGHKS and CDR2 as YYEKEE. TCRbeta libraries were sequenced on an Illumina MiSeq, averaging roughly 41,000 productive templates per sample. Multiplex PCR amplification was used to generate TCRbeta CDR3 libraries with the immunoSEQ assay. Regarding the original processing steps: Following a previously defined approach, repertoire diversity was calculated, and values close to 0 point to extremely monoclonal samples. TCRdb retrieved this table from immuneACCESS and kept in-frame rearrangements only. Not all clones are present; in checked studies, unresolved V genes account for under half, and no reason is known for the remainder. For V, J and clone size, that table is used; D and trimming come from the DNA. The sample records under 25,000 clones, approximately 92% of which are singletons. Of the sample, nearly 45% falls within the top ten clones.

The sequence was obtained from a man in his sixties with T-cell large granular lymphocyte leukemia. Some clones in this sample may be carry-over from other donors' samples. The age is the age at diagnosis. The specimen was peripheral blood mononuclear cells. Here the chain combines TRBV5-5 and TRBJ1-2; TRBD1 aligns with 8 central bases. Here the CDR3 is given as CASSLDTGGSYYGYTF. The nucleotide sequence reads as follows: TGTGCCAGCAGCTTGGATACAGGGGGTTCGTACTATGGCTACACCTTC.